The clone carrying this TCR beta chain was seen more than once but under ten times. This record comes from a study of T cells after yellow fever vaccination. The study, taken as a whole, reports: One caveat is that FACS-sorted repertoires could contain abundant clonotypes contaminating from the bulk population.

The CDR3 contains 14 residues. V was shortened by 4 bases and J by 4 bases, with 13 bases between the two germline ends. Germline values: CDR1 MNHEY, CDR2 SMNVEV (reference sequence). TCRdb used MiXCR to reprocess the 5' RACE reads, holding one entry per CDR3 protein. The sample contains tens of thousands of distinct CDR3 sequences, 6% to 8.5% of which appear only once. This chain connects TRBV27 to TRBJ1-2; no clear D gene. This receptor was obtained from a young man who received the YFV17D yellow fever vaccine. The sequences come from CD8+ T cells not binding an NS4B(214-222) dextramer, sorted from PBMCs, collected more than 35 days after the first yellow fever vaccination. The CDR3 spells CASSSLTTPYGYTF. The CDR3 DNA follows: TGTGCCAGCAGTTCTCTGACGACCCCCTATGGCTACACCTTC.